The 25 T cell receptor beta chains listed next were all sequenced from one sample in a study of T-cell reconstitution after alpha-beta-depleted transplantation in children. Unique molecular identifiers featured in how the TCRbeta library was prepared. A single record per CDR3 protein comes from TCRdb applying MiXCR to the PCR reads. The sample has about 870,000 distinct CDR3 sequences; 15% to 20% are singletons. Sequencing was performed on PBMCs, mostly from graft donor cells, taken 360 days after TCRalphabeta/CD19-depleted stem cell transplant. The receptor source for this set is a male patient between 5 and 17 years old who had a stem cell transplant for acute lymphoblastic leukemia, so the T cells may come from the graft donor.

The V call is TRBV20-1, the J call TRBJ2-1; 9 positions match TRBD2. V shed 1 base, J shed 8 bases, and the junction held 6 bases outside the gene matches. The CDR3 runs 14 residues. The germline gives CDR1 DFQATT, CDR2 SNEGSKA (reference sequence). CDR3 in amino acids: CSARGRTSEYEQFF. CDR3 nucleotides: TGCAGTGCTAGAGGGCGGACTAGCGAGTATGAGCAGTTCTTC.

This clonotype has just a few counts. The chain carries TRBV18 and TRBJ2-7; D perhaps matches TRBD1 (6 bases). With 3 bases removed from V and 3 bases from J, the gap between germline ends came to 15 bases. Germline-derived CDR1 and CDR2 are KGHSH and LQKENI. The CDR3 is 15 residues long. As DNA, the CDR3 is TGTGCCAGCTCACCCCCACAGGGTCGGTACTACGAGCAGTACTTC. Its protein is CASSPPQGRYYEQYF.

This clonotype has a handful of counts. The chain uses TRBV20-1 and TRBJ2-1; possibly TRBD1 or TRBD2 for D (5 bases each). CDR1 is DFQATT, CDR2 SNEGSKA, per germline (reference sequence). The CDR3 runs 16 residues. The V end lost 5 bases, the J end lost 1 base, and 18 bases lay between the germline ends. The CDR3 sequence is CSAPGTRELSYNEQFF. The CDR3 DNA reads TGCAGTGCTCCAGGGACCCGGGAATTGTCCTACAATGAGCAGTTCTTC.

This chain joins TRBV6-5 and TRBJ2-7; TRBD1 is a possible D gene (5 bases). This CDR3 has 14 amino acids. Germline lookup yields CDR1 MNHEY and CDR2 SVGAGI. V lost 2 bases and J 0 bases, leaving 8 bases between the germline ends. The CDR3 loop is CASSYHRYSYEQYF. The CDR3 DNA follows: TGTGCCAGCAGTTACCACAGGTACTCCTACGAGCAGTACTTC.

The chain links TRBV5-1 to TRBJ2-6; 7 bases are a match to TRBD1. CDR3 length: 18 residues. Trimming took 0 bases from V and 0 from J; bases not matched to a gene: 6. CDR1 and CDR2 from the germline V gene are SGHRS and YFSETQ. The CDR3 coding sequence is TGCGCCAGCAGCTTGGAAGCTAGGGGGCTCTCTGGGGCCAACGTCCTGACTTTC. Protein product: CASSLEARGLSGANVLTF.

The chain links TRBV15 to TRBJ1-1; unclear D gene. Trimming removed 4 bases from V and 4 bases from J, with 13 bases in between. Germline V CDR1 and CDR2: LNHNV, YYDKDF (reference sequence). CDR3 length: 14 amino acids. CDR3 in DNA: TGTGCCACCAGCATGGAGGGATGGGGCACTGAAGCTTTCTTT. Its protein is CATSMEGWGTEAFF.

The chain combines TRBV4-1 with TRBJ2-3; 8 bases agree with TRBD2. Germline V CDR1 and CDR2: MGHRA, YSYEKL. Trimming cost V 0 bases and J 5 bases; bases outside gene matches: 10. The CDR3 covers 17 residues. The DNA for the CDR3 is TGCGCCAGCAGCCAAGACGCCGGGAGGGCCTTTGTAGATACGCAGTATTTT. Translated, it gives CASSQDAGRAFVDTQYF.

This clonotype occurred a few times. This sequence joins TRBV4-1 and TRBJ2-3, with D possibly TRBD1 on 5 matching bases. CDR3 length: 17 residues. In germline, CDR1 is MGHRA, CDR2 YSYEKL. V lost 1 base to trimming and J lost 0 bases, with 14 bases between them. This CDR3 reads CASSQVPPRASTDTQYF. CDR3 coding DNA: TGCGCCAGCAGCCAAGTCCCCCCCAGGGCTAGCACAGATACGCAGTATTTT.

This clonotype was recorded many times. This chain uses TRBV12-3 or TRBV12-4 with TRBJ2-3, with 8 bases fitting TRBD2. The trim removed 7 bases at V and 6 bases at J, leaving 9 bases unmatched. The CDR3 is made up of 14 amino acids. The CDR3 loop is CASTPGLEADTQYF. CDR3 bases: TGTGCCAGCACACCGGGACTAGAAGCGGATACGCAGTATTTT.

V is TRBV27 and J is TRBJ2-3, with TRBD2 matching over 7 bases. The CDR3 is 17 residues long. Germline V CDR1 and CDR2: MNHEY, SMNVEV (reference sequence). Trimming took 3 bases from V and 2 from J; bases not matched to a gene: 11. Here the CDR3 DNA reads TGTGCCAGCAGTTTGTACGCTAGCGGAGCGACCACAGATACGCAGTATTTT. Amino acids: CASSLYASGATTDTQYF.

This clonotype was found once. The chain is built from TRBV4-1 and TRBJ2-1, with unresolved D. The germline CDR1 and CDR2 sequences are MGHRA and YSYEKL. V lost 1 base and J 3 bases, leaving 13 bases between the germline ends. The CDR3 is 16 residues long. The CDR3: CASSQVGRQRYNEQFF. CDR3 DNA sequence: TGCGCCAGCAGCCAAGTCGGGCGCCAGCGCTACAATGAGCAGTTCTTC.

This clonotype was seen a few times. The chain employs TRBV7-9 and TRBJ2-5; TRBD2 agrees at 9 bases. The J segment lost 4 bases and the V segment lost 5 bases, leaving 11 bases of the junction unmatched. CDR3 length: 16 residues. Per the germline V gene, CDR1 is SEHNR and CDR2 is FQNEAQ (reference sequence). The CDR3 loop reads CASSPVWTSERETQYF. As DNA, the CDR3 is TGTGCCAGCAGCCCAGTGTGGACTAGCGAACGAGAGACCCAGTACTTC.

This clonotype showed up just a few times. In DNA, the CDR3 is TGTGCCAGCAAGAAAGGAAATGAGCAGTTCTTC. This gives the protein CASKKGNEQFF. J is TRBJ2-1 and V is TRBV2; D remains unclear. This CDR3 comprises 11 residues. V lost 7 bases and J 7 bases, leaving 8 bases between the germline ends. Germline V gene sequence: CDR1 SNHLY, CDR2 FYNNEI.

This clonotype was observed many times. This chain connects TRBV4-1 to TRBJ1-4; D is undetermined. The germline CDR1 and CDR2 sequences are MGHRA and YSYEKL. Trimming cost V 3 bases and J 0 bases, with 5 bases left between them. The CDR3 loop spans 14 amino acids. CDR3 region: CASSHRATNEKLFF. DNA of the CDR3: TGCGCCAGCAGCCACCGCGCAACTAATGAAAAACTGTTTTTT.

This clonotype has more than one count but fewer than ten. The chain recombines TRBV14 with TRBJ2-3; the D gene could be TRBD1 or TRBD2 (5 bases each). CDR1 and CDR2 (germline): SGHDN, FVKESK. This CDR3 is 17 amino acids long. V was cut by 4 bases and J by 4 bases, with 21 bases left in between. The CDR3 protein is CASSPNSGTPRSDTQYF. The CDR3 nucleotides are TGTGCCAGCAGCCCCAACTCCGGGACGCCAAGGTCAGATACGCAGTATTTT.

This clonotype was seen a few times. This rearrangement joins TRBV19 to TRBJ1-1; D is uncertain. The CDR3 has 13 residues. V lost 3 bases and J lost 1, with 6 bases in between. Germline V gene data show CDR1 as LNHDA and CDR2 as SQIVND (reference sequence). CDR3 protein: CASSIQTNTEAFF. The CDR3 DNA reads as TGTGCCAGTAGTATCCAAACGAACACTGAAGCTTTCTTT. The full variable domain, rest sourced from reference TRBV19 and TRBJ1-1, is DGGITQSPKYLFRKEGQNVTLSCEQNLNHDAMYWYRQDPGQGLRLIYYSQIVNDFQKGDIAEGYSVSREKKESFPLTVTSAQKNPTAFYLCASSIQTNTEAFFGQGTRLTVV.

The chain uses TRBV29-1 and TRBJ2-3; D possibly uses TRBD1 or TRBD2 (6 bases each). The CDR3 totals 13 residues. Germline V gene lookup returns CDR1 SQVTM and CDR2 ANQGSEA. V was trimmed by 5 bases and J by 1 base, leaving 10 bases between them. The DNA for the CDR3 is TGCAGCGTTCGGGGGCTTGGCACAGATACGCAGTATTTT. Translating it yields CSVRGLGTDTQYF.

The rearrangement uses TRBV15 and TRBJ2-1; 7 bases map to TRBD2. Germline V gene sequence: CDR1 LNHNV, CDR2 YYDKDF (reference sequence). The CDR3 loop spans 17 amino acids. V shed 2 bases, J shed 7 bases, and the junction held 14 bases outside the gene matches. Written as DNA, the CDR3 is TGTGCCACCAGCAGACATGTCGGGGCTAGCGGACTGAATGAGCAGTTCTTC. The encoded protein is CATSRHVGASGLNEQFF. Full variable domain (remainder filled in from reference TRBV15 and TRBJ2-1): DAMVIQNPRYQVTQFGKPVTLSCSQTLNHNVMYWYQQKSSQAPKLLFHYYDKDFNNEADTPDNFQSRRPNTSFCFLDIRSPGLGDTAMYLCATSRHVGASGLNEQFFGPGTRLTVL.

A few counts support this clonotype. The gene calls are TRBV12-3 or TRBV12-4 and TRBJ2-3; TRBD2 agrees at 9 bases. This CDR3 is 15 amino acids long. The V gene end was trimmed by 8 bases and the J gene end by 1 base; junction bases not matched to a gene: 7. DNA of the CDR3: TGTGCCAGCCACCTTAGCGGGAGTGGCACAGATACGCAGTATTTT. Protein product: CASHLSGSGTDTQYF.

This clonotype was picked up a small number of times. The germline gene is not matched at one end of the junction; a read error may be the cause. The chain recombines TRBV12-5 with TRBJ2-7; perhaps TRBD2 as D (6 bases). The CDR3 runs 13 residues. Per germline, CDR1 LGHNT and CDR2 FRNRAP. The CDR3 DNA is TGTGCTAGTGGGCCGGGACTTGCCTACGGGCAGTACTTC. Translation: CASGPGLAYGQYF.

The V call is TRBV19, the J call TRBJ1-4; D perhaps matches TRBD1 (6 bases). There are 15 residues in the CDR3. Germline loops: CDR1 LNHDA, CDR2 SQIVND (reference sequence). V dropped 4 bases and J dropped 5 bases, with 14 bases sitting between them. CDR3 nucleotides: TGTGCCAGTAGTAGGATGGGACACCTGAATGAAAAACTGTTTTTT. Its protein product is CASSRMGHLNEKLFF.

This clonotype occurred many times. The chain recombines TRBV24-1 with TRBJ2-5, with D hard to call. V lost 9 bases to trimming and J lost 5 bases, with 21 bases between them. The CDR3 covers 15 residues. Germline loops: CDR1 KGHDR, CDR2 SFDVKD. This CDR3 reads CATGIVRQARETQYF. The CDR3, as DNA: TGTGCCACCGGCATAGTGCGGCAGGCACGTGAGACCCAGTACTTC.

The chain employs TRBV7-8 and TRBJ2-3; 7 positions agree with TRBD2. With V trimmed by 4 bases and J by 9 bases, 10 bases remained unmatched. This CDR3 spans 14 amino acids. Germline V gene data show CDR1 as SGHVS and CDR2 as FQNEAQ. The CDR3 region is CASSSLASVGTQYF. CDR3 DNA: TGTGCCAGCAGCTCACTAGCGTCTGTGGGAACGCAGTATTTT. The variable domain in full, with the rest retrieved from reference TRBV7-8 and TRBJ2-3, is GAGVSQSPRYKVAKRGQDVALRCDPISGHVSLFWYQQALGQGPEFLTYFQNEAQLDKSGLPSDRFFAERPEGSVSTLKIQRTQQEDSAVYLCASSSLASVGTQYFGPGTRLTVL.

The chain has TRBV20-1 and TRBJ2-3, with TRBD2 matching 12 bases. This CDR3 is built from 14 residues. The ends lost 5 bases at V and 0 bases at J; junction bases unmatched: 0. CDR1 and CDR2 from the germline V gene are DFQATT and SNEGSKA (reference sequence). CDR3 region: CSALAGGSTDTQYF. Written as DNA, the CDR3 is TGCAGTGCTCTAGCGGGAGGGAGCACAGATACGCAGTATTTT.

J is TRBJ1-6 and V is TRBV7-9, with D unclear. The CDR3 extends over 15 amino acids. V was shortened by 2 bases and J by 6 bases, with 11 bases between the two germline ends. Germline-derived CDR1 and CDR2 are SEHNR and FQNEAQ (reference sequence). The CDR3, as DNA: TGTGCCAGCAGCTTAATGGGGAGCCTTAATTCACCCCTCCACTTT. Encoded protein: CASSLMGSLNSPLHF.